This T cell receptor beta chain stems from a study of CD8+CD57+ T cells in acquired aplastic anemia. In the study overall: The study obtained an average of about 3.1 ug of DNA from sorted CD4+ and CD8+ cells. Study observations and caveats: In CD8+ cells, Simpson's diversity showed no significant difference between patients and controls. Patients and controls shared around 30 CD8+ CDR3 sequences.

About this clonotype: Its antigen is undetermined.

It was genomic DNA that served as the template for profiling TCR beta VDJ and CDR3. MiXCR, applied by TCRdb to the reads, yields one record per CDR3 protein. The table includes about 270,000 distinct CDR3 sequences, 45% to 65% detected once. The germline V gene has CDR1 MGHDK and CDR2 SYGVNS. Trimming took off 6 bases at V and 6 bases at J, with 8 bases between the two ends. The CDR3 runs 11 residues. The sequence derives from a human donor with severe aplastic anemia or a healthy control (not recorded which). What was sequenced was sorted CD4+, CD8+, or CD8+CD57+ T cells (not recorded which) from PBMCs. V usage is TRBV25-1 and J usage is TRBJ1-1; D not certain. The DNA for the CDR3 is TGTGCCAGCAGGGAAGATGCTGAAGCTTTCTTT. Translation: CASREDAEAFF.